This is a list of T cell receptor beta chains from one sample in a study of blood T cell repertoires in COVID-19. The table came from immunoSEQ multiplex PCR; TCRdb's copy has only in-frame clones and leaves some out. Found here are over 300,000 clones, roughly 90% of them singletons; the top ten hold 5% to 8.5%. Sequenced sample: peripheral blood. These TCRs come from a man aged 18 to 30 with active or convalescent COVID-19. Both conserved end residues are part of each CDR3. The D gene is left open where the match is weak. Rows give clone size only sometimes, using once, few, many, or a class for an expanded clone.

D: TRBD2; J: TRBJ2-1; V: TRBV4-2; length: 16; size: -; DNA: TGTGCCAGCAGCCACTTTAGCGGGAGGAGGAACAATGAGCAGTTCTTC; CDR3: CASSHFSGRRNNEQFF
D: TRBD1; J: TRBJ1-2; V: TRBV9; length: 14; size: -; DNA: TGTGCCAGCAGCGTAGACCAGGGGGCCTATGGCTACACCTTC; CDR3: CASSVDQGAYGYTF
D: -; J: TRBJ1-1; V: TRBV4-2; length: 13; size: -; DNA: TGTGCCAGCATGCGCACCATGAACACTGAAGCTTTCTTT; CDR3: CASMRTMNTEAFF
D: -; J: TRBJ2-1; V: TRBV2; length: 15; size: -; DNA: TGTGCCAGCAGTCCCTCAAGGGAGGTGAGGGATGAGCAGTTCTTC; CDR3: CASSPSREVRDEQFF
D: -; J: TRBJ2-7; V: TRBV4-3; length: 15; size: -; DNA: TGCGCCAGCAGCCTTCACAGAGCAGAGTTCTACGAGCAGTACTTC; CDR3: CASSLHRAEFYEQYF
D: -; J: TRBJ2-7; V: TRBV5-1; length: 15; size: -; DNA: TGCGCCAGCAGCTACCGGGATTCAGCCTCCTACGAGCAGTACTTC; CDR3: CASSYRDSASYEQYF
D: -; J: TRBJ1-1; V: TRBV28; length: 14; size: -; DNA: TGTGCCAGCAGCCCCGGGACTTCGAACACTGAAGCTTTCTTT; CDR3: CASSPGTSNTEAFF
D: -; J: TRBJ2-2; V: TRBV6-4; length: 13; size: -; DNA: TGTGCCAGCAGTGTCACAAACACCGGGGAGCTGTTTTTT; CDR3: CASSVTNTGELFF
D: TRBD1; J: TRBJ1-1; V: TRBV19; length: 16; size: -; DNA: TGTGCCAGTAGTATAGGGGGACAGGGGGCAGGTACTGAAGCTTTCTTT; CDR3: CASSIGGQGAGTEAFF
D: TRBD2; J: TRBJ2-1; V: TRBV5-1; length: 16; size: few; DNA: TGCGCCAGCAGCTTGGGTTTAGCGGGACCCTACAATGAGCAGTTCTTC; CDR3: CASSLGLAGPYNEQFF
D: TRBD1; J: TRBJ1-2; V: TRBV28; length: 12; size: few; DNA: TGTGCCAGTGACGAGGGGGCGCGGGGCTACACCTTC; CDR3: CASDEGARGYTF
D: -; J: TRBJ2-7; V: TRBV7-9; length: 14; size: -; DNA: TGTGCCAGCAGCTTGGCCGGGATTTCCTACGAGCAGTACTTC; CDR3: CASSLAGISYEQYF
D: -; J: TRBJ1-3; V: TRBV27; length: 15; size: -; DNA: TGTGCCAGCCGGTCTCAGGCCGCGTCTGGAAACACCATATATTTT; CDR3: CASRSQAASGNTIYF
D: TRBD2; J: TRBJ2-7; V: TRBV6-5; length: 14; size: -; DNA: TGTGCCAGCAGTTACGAGCGGGGAACCTACGAGCAGTACTTC; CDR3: CASSYERGTYEQYF
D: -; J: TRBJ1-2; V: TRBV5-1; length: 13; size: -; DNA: TGCGCCAGCAGCCCGGGTGATAACTATGGCTACACCTTC; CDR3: CASSPGDNYGYTF
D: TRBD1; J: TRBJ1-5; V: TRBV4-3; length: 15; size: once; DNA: TGCGCCAGCAGCCAGGTACAGGGGAGCAATCAGCCCCAGCATTTT; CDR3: CASSQVQGSNQPQHF
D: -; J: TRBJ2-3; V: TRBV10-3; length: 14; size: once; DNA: TGTGCCATCACCAGAGAGACTAGCACAGATACGCAGTATTTT; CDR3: CAITRETSTDTQYF
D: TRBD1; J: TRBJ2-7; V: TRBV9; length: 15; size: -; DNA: TGTGCCAGCAGCGTAGGACAGGGGACCACCTACGAGCAGTACTTC; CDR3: CASSVGQGTTYEQYF
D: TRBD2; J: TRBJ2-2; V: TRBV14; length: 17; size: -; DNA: TGTGCCAGCAGCCAGAGGCTAGCGGGAACGAACACCGGGGAGCTGTTTTTT; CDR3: CASSQRLAGTNTGELFF
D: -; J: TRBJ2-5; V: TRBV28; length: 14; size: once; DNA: TGTGCCAGCACGTTTCAGCGGCGCCAAGAGACCCAGTACTTC; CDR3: CASTFQRRQETQYF
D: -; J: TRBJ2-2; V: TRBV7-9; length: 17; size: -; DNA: TGTGCCAGCAGCTTTTCATTGTCGGGAAAAGGCACCGGGGAGCTGTTTTTT; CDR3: CASSFSLSGKGTGELFF
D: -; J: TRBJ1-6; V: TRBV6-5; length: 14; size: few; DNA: TGTGCCAGCAGGACCGGGACACGAAATCCACCCCTCCACTTT; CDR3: CASRTGTRNPPLHF
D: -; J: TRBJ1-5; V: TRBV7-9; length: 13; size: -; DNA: TGTGCCAGCGAGGAGGATAGCAATCAGCCCCAGCATTTT; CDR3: CASEEDSNQPQHF
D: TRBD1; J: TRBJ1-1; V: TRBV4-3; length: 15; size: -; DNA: TGCGCCAGCAGCCGAGAGGGACAGGGTTTCGTCGAAGCTTTCTTT; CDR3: CASSREGQGFVEAFF
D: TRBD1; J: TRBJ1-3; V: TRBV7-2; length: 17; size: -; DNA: TGTGCCAGCAGCTTAGCGACCCACAGGGGATCTGGAAACACCATATATTTT; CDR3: CASSLATHRGSGNTIYF
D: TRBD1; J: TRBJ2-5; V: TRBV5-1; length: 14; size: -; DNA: TGCGCCAGCAGCAGGACAGGGGCCGGGGAGACCCAGTACTTC; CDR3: CASSRTGAGETQYF
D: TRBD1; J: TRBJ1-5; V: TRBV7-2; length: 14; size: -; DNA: TGTGCCAGCAAGGTAGGGGGCGCTTATCAGCCCCAGCATTTT; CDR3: CASKVGGAYQPQHF
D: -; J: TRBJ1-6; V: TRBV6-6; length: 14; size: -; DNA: TGTGCCAGCAGAGACCAGCAGGCGAATTCACCCCTCCACTTT; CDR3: CASRDQQANSPLHF
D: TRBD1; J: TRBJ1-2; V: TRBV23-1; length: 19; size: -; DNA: TGCGCCAGCAGTCAATTCCGGGGACAGGGAGGCTTAGCTAACTATGGCTACACCTTC; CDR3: CASSQFRGQGGLANYGYTF
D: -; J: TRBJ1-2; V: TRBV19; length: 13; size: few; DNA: TGTGCCAGTAGTATCGGGGGGAACTATGGCTACACCTTC; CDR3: CASSIGGNYGYTF
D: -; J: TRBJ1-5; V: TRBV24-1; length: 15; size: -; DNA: TGTGCCACCAGTCCCGGGACAAAATATGGACAGCCCCAGCATTTT; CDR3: CATSPGTKYGQPQHF
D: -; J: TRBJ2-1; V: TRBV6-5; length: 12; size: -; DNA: TGTGCCAGCAGTTACTCGGAGATTGAGCAGTTCTTC; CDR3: CASSYSEIEQFF
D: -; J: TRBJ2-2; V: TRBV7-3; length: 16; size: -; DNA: TGTGCCAGCAGCTCCCAGACTCTCCAAAACACCGGGGAGCTGTTTTTT; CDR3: CASSSQTLQNTGELFF
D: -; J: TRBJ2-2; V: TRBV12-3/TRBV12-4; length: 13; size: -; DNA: TGTGCCAGCAGTTTATTTCGTACCGGGGAGCTGTTTTTT; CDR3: CASSLFRTGELFF
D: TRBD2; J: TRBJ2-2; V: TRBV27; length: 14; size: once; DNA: TGTGCCAGCAGACTAGCGATGTTCACCGGGGAGCTGTTTTTT; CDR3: CASRLAMFTGELFF
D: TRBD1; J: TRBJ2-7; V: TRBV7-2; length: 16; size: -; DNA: TGTGCCAGCAGCTTAGATGGGACAGGGTCCAGGGGGGAGCAGTACTTC; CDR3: CASSLDGTGSRGEQYF
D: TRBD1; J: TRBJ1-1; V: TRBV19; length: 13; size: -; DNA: TGTGCCAGCAATACAGGGGGCGAGACTGAAGCTTTCTTT; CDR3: CASNTGGETEAFF
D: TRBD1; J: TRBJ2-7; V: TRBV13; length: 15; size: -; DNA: TGTGCCAGCAGCTTAGGAAGGGGACAGGTATACGAGCAGTACTTC; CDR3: CASSLGRGQVYEQYF
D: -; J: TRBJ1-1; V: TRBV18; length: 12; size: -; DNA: TGTGCCAGCTCCTACCAGGGTCTTGAAACTTTCTTT; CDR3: CASSYQGLETFF
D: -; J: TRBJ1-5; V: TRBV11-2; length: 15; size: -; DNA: TGTGCCAGCAGCTTCGGGGGGGGAAGCAATCAGCCCCAGCATTTT; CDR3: CASSFGGGSNQPQHF
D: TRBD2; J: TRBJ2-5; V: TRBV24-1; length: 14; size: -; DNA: TGTGCCACCAGTGAGCCCGGGACTAGCGGCTCCAAGTACTTC; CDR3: CATSEPGTSGSKYF
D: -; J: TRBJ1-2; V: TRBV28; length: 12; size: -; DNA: TGTGCCAGCAGTCAGTCTAGGTATGGCTACACCTTC; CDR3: CASSQSRYGYTF
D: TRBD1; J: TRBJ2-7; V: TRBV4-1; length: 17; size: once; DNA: TGCGCCAGCAGCCAAACTCTAATAGGACAGGGGGCCCACGAGCAGTACTTC; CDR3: CASSQTLIGQGAHEQYF
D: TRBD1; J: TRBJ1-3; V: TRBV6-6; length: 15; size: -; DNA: TGTGCCAGCAGTACAGGGGGAGCCTCTGGAAACACCATATATTTT; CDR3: CASSTGGASGNTIYF
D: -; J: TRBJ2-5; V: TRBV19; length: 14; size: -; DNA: TGTGCCAGTAGACAGGGGTGGGGGGAAGAGACCCAGTACTTC; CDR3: CASRQGWGEETQYF
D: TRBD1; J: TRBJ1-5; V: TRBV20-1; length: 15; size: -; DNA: TGCAGTGCTAGTGGGGACAGGGTGAAGTATCAGCCCCAGCATTTT; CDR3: CSASGDRVKYQPQHF
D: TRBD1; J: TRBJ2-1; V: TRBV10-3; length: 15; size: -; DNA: TGTGCCATCAGGGGGGACAGGGATTTTCGAGATGAGCAGTTCTTC; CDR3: CAIRGDRDFRDEQFF
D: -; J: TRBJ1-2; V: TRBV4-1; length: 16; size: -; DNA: TGCGCCAGCAGCCAAGGGGGACATCGGAATGACTATGGCTACACCTTC; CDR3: CASSQGGHRNDYGYTF
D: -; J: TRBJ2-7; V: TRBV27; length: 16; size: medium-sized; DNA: TGTGCCAGCAGTTCTTCTCCACGTGAGTTCTTCTACGAGCAGTACTTC; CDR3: CASSSSPREFFYEQYF
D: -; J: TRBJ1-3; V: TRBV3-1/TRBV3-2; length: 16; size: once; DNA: TGTGCCAGCAGCCAAAGACAGCACAGCTCTGGAAACACCATATATTTT; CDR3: CASSQRQHSSGNTIYF